These 29 T cell receptor beta chains came from one sample sequenced in a study of cytomegalovirus exposure and HLA in healthy donors. Amplification used 60 Vbeta primers and 13 Jbeta primers. Produced via immunoSEQ multiplex PCR; TCRdb's table is partial and in-frame only. Counted here are fewer than 150,000 clones, around 82% occurring once; the ten biggest clones make up about 1.3%. Sequencing input: PBMCs. All receptors come from a man between 50 and 59 years old in good health and CMV-seronegative.

Notes on this clone: One end of the junction does not line up with germline, which may come from a read error. V gene TRBV11-2 combines with J gene TRBJ2-7; possibly TRBD1 for D (5 bases). The germline gives CDR1 SGHAT, CDR2 FQNNGV. This CDR3 has 15 residues. The CDR3 loop reads CASSLDRRQGHLRNF. The CDR3 nucleotides read TGTGCCAGCAGCTTAGATCGACGCCAGGGTCACCTCCGAAACTTC.

V is TRBV2 and J is TRBJ2-7; the match to TRBD1 covers 11 bases. The CDR3 has 17 amino acids. Germline V gene data show CDR1 as SNHLY and CDR2 as FYNNEI. J lost 2 bases, V lost 2 bases, and 8 bases had no gene match. CDR3 nucleotide sequence: TGTGCCAGCAGTGAAAAAGTACCGGGACAGGGGGCCTACGAGCAGTACTTC. This gives the protein CASSEKVPGQGAYEQYF.

The chain combines TRBV27 with TRBJ1-5; maybe TRBD1 (6 bases). The CDR3 runs 14 residues. The V end was cut by 3 bases, the J end by 7 bases, with 13 bases between. Germline values: CDR1 MNHEY, CDR2 SMNVEV (reference sequence). DNA of the CDR3: TGTGCCAGCAGTTTGGGTTCGGACAGACAGCCCCAGCATTTT. This encodes CASSLGSDRQPQHF.

The chain combines TRBV25-1 with TRBJ1-4, with 7 bases matching TRBD1. The CDR3 spans 16 residues. V lost 1 base and J lost 6; bases outside the gene matches: 8. Germline V gene sequence: CDR1 MGHDK, CDR2 SYGVNS. The CDR3 sequence is CASSESGPGGYEKLFF. For the CDR3, the DNA is TGTGCCAGCAGTGAATCTGGTCCAGGGGGGTATGAAAAACTGTTTTTT.

This rearrangement joins TRBV5-6 to TRBJ1-1; no clear D. Trimming took off 2 bases at V and 0 bases at J, with 5 bases between the two ends. The CDR3 is 13 residues long. Germline CDR1 reads SGHDT; CDR2 reads YYEEEE. As DNA, the CDR3 is TGTGCCAGCAGCTTTTTAATGAACACTGAAGCTTTCTTT. Its protein product is CASSFLMNTEAFF.

The chain couples TRBV7-8 to TRBJ2-1; 8 positions match TRBD2. Losses at the gene ends were 2 bases for V and 2 bases for J; bases not matched to a gene: 8. Germline lookup yields CDR1 SGHVS and CDR2 FQNEAQ. This CDR3 is built from 17 residues. The CDR3 DNA reads TGTGCCAGCAGCTTAAAAATTAGCGGGACGACCTACAATGAGCAGTTCTTC. Its translation is CASSLKISGTTYNEQFF.

The genes are TRBV29-1 and TRBJ2-5; 8 bases agree with TRBD1. The assigned J gene may be wrong: the sequence end matches TRBJ2-7 better. The germline V gene encodes CDR1 SQVTM and CDR2 ANQGSEA. The CDR3 runs to 12 residues. The chain's CDR3 is CSGGTGNYEQYF. For the CDR3, the DNA is TGCAGCGGGGGGACAGGTAACTACGAGCAGTACTTC.

The chain uses TRBV19 and TRBJ1-1; 7 bases map to TRBD1. In germline, CDR1 is LNHDA, CDR2 SQIVND (reference sequence). The CDR3 contains 14 residues. The junction had 8 bases not matched to a gene; V was cut back by 6 bases and J by 4 bases. DNA for the CDR3: TGTGCCAGTAGCAATGACAGGGCTTTCACTGAAGCTTTCTTT. Its translation is CASSNDRAFTEAFF.

The rearrangement links TRBV5-1 to TRBJ1-1; the D is unclear. Trimming left V 4 bases short and J 0 bases short, with 13 bases between. From germline, CDR1 is SGHRS and CDR2 YFSETQ. The CDR3 is 15 amino acids. For the CDR3, the DNA is TGCGCCAGCAGCCTAACGCCCGGGGTGAACACTGAAGCTTTCTTT. It is translated as CASSLTPGVNTEAFF.

V gene TRBV6-6 combines with J gene TRBJ2-1; D call uncertain. This CDR3 is 15 amino acids long. Germline V gene data show CDR1 as MNHNY and CDR2 as SVGAGI (reference sequence). Trimming shortened V by 7 bases and J by 4 bases, and 17 bases separated the two germline ends. The CDR3 region has the DNA TGTGCCAGCACTCCTCCTCCACCCGGGTACAATGAGCAGTTCTTC. Residues: CASTPPPPGYNEQFF.

A single count supports this clone. This chain joins TRBV7-8 and TRBJ2-4, with 7 nucleotides matching TRBD2. Unmatched junction bases numbered 18, after V lost 5 bases and J lost 8 bases. Per germline, CDR1 SGHVS and CDR2 FQNEAQ. The CDR3 is 17 residues long. The CDR3 coding sequence is TGTGCCAGCAGCCCTTGGGGAACACGGGACCGGGGGGACATTCAGTACTTC. Residues: CASSPWGTRDRGDIQYF. Variable domain in full (rest from reference TRBV7-8 and TRBJ2-4): GAGVSQSPRYKVAKRGQDVALRCDPISGHVSLFWYQQALGQGPEFLTYFQNEAQLDKSGLPSDRFFAERPEGSVSTLKIQRTQQEDSAVYLCASSPWGTRDRGDIQYFGAGTRLSVL.

This sequence joins TRBV2 and TRBJ2-5; the D gene is possibly TRBD2 (5 bases). Trimming left V 6 bases short and J 1 base short, with 15 bases between. This CDR3 region has 15 residues. Germline values: CDR1 SNHLY, CDR2 FYNNEI. The CDR3 DNA sequence: TGTGCCAGCAGAGACGACGCCGGGATCCAAGAGACCCAGTACTTC. Protein sequence: CASRDDAGIQETQYF.

V gene TRBV11-2 combines with J gene TRBJ1-4; the D is unclear. Looked up from germline, CDR1 is SGHAT and CDR2 is FQNNGV. CDR3 length: 15 amino acids. The V and J ends lost 2 bases and 5 bases respectively, with 12 bases between them. The CDR3 sequence is CASSLTPRLNEKLFF. As DNA, the CDR3 is TGTGCCAGCAGCTTAACTCCCAGGCTCAATGAAAAACTGTTTTTT.

V is TRBV6-1 and J is TRBJ1-5, with D possibly being TRBD1 (5 bases). This CDR3 spans 14 amino acids. V shed 4 bases and J shed 6 bases, with 13 bases lying between them. The germline gives CDR1 MNHNS, CDR2 SASEGT. CDR3 in DNA: TGTGCCAGCAGTGTGCAGGGTGGCTCTCAGCCCCAGCATTTT. Its translation: CASSVQGGSQPQHF.

This chain links TRBV9 with TRBJ1-6; D is undetermined. Germline assignment: CDR1 SGDLS and CDR2 YYNGEE. The CDR3 consists of 13 residues. V lost 4 bases to trimming and J lost 8 bases, with 10 bases between them. CDR3 region: CASSTRADSPLHF. DNA for the CDR3: TGTGCCAGCAGCACCCGAGCGGATTCACCCCTCCACTTT.

This clone was detected once. The chain combines TRBV28 with TRBJ1-2; TRBD1 is a possible D gene (6 bases). V was trimmed by 2 bases and J by 5 bases, leaving 21 bases between them. From germline, CDR1 is MDHEN and CDR2 SYDVKM. This CDR3 contains 17 residues. CDR3: CASSLIGQGPLGYGYTF. CDR3 DNA: TGTGCCAGCAGTTTAATCGGCCAGGGGCCACTCGGGTATGGCTACACCTTC.

The chain links TRBV18 to TRBJ1-3, with TRBD1 matching over 9 bases. The V gene end was trimmed by 2 bases and the J gene end by 1 base; junction bases not matched to a gene: 3. Germline V gives CDR1 KGHSH, CDR2 LQKENI. There are 16 residues in the CDR3. This CDR3 reads CASSPSGTGSGNTIYF. The DNA for the CDR3 is TGTGCCAGCTCACCATCCGGGACAGGGTCTGGAAACACCATATATTTT.

This chain uses TRBV11-3 with TRBJ2-7; weak D call: TRBD1 (5 bases). The length of the CDR3 is 15 residues. Trimming removed 5 bases at V and 0 bases at J, with 14 bases between. Germline V gene lookup returns CDR1 SGHNT and CDR2 YENEEA. The CDR3 sequence is CASSPGRTSSYEQYF. The CDR3 DNA reads TGTGCCAGCAGCCCCGGACGGACAAGCTCCTACGAGCAGTACTTC.

The rearrangement uses TRBV10-3 and TRBJ2-5; possibly TRBD2 for D (5 bases). The CDR3 is 12 residues long. Trimming removed 6 bases at V and 2 bases at J, with 7 bases between. Germline-derived CDR1 and CDR2 are ENHRY and SYGVKD. Written as DNA, the CDR3 is TGTGCCATCAGCCCGGGGCAAGAGACCCAGTACTTC. The encoded protein is CAISPGQETQYF.

The rearrangement joins TRBV7-2 to TRBJ2-5; maybe TRBD1 (6 bases). The V gene's germline CDR1 is SGHTA and CDR2 FQGNSA. V lost 5 bases to trimming and J lost 5 bases, with 15 bases between them. The CDR3 has 14 amino acids. The CDR3 DNA sequence: TGTGCCAGCAGCCCACCAGGGGTGAGGGAGACCCAGTACTTC. Amino acid sequence: CASSPPGVRETQYF.

A few counts support this clone. The chain links TRBV20-1 to TRBJ1-2, with D perhaps matching TRBD1 (5 bases). The CDR3 length is 11 residues. Trimming stripped 1 base from V and 8 bases from J, with 8 bases between. The germline V gene encodes CDR1 DFQATT and CDR2 SNEGSKA (reference sequence). The CDR3 sequence: CSARVGRGYTF. The CDR3, as DNA: TGCAGTGCTAGAGTGGGGCGCGGCTACACCTTC.

This chain connects TRBV30 to TRBJ2-5, with D possibly being TRBD2 (5 bases). Matching the DNA end better, TRBJ2-7 makes the J call doubtful. Germline lookup yields CDR1 GTSNPN and CDR2 SVGIG (reference sequence). The CDR3 has 14 residues. In nucleotides, the CDR3 is TGTGCCTGGAGTGTTCGGAGGTATGCCTACGAGCAGTACTTC. Translated: CAWSVRRYAYEQYF.

This clone was observed a handful of times. The chain recombines TRBV7-2 with TRBJ1-5; a possible D gene is TRBD1 (5 bases). This CDR3 region has 15 residues. With 3 bases removed from V and 3 bases from J, the gap between germline ends came to 12 bases. Germline values: CDR1 SGHTA, CDR2 FQGNSA. The DNA of the CDR3 is TGTGCCAGCAGCTTGGAAGACAGAACCAATCAGCCCCAGCATTTT. This encodes CASSLEDRTNQPQHF.

The V call is TRBV10-2, the J call TRBJ2-1, with a tentative D call TRBD1 (6 bases). Germline V gene lookup returns CDR1 WSHSY and CDR2 SAAADI. The ends were cut back, 5 bases at V and 0 bases at J, with 8 bases in the middle. This CDR3 contains 14 residues. The CDR3 nucleotides read TGCGCCAGCAGTCTACAGGGCTCCTACAATGAGCAGTTCTTC. Its translation is CASSLQGSYNEQFF.

The gene calls are TRBV11-2 and TRBJ2-2; possible D gene TRBD2, 6 bases. This CDR3 spans 14 amino acids. Germline V gene lookup returns CDR1 SGHAT and CDR2 FQNNGV. Deletions cut 0 bases from V and 6 bases from J, with 8 bases between. The DNA of the CDR3 is TGTGCCAGCAGCTTAGATGGGGACTCCGGGGAGCTGTTTTTT. Translating gives CASSLDGDSGELFF.

The chain employs TRBV27 and TRBJ2-7, with D maybe TRBD1 (7 bases). CDR1 MNHEY and CDR2 SMNVEV come from the germline V gene (reference sequence). The CDR3 covers 15 residues. V lost 2 bases, J lost 2 bases, and 13 bases lay in between. The CDR3 region has the DNA TGTGCCAGCAGTTTAGCGGGACAGCCTACCTACGAGCAGTACTTC. It codes for CASSLAGQPTYEQYF.

The chain has TRBV28 and TRBJ2-7; TRBD2 aligns across 13 bases. Trimming removed 5 bases from V and 4 bases from J; junction bases left unmatched: 8. The length of the CDR3 is 16 residues. The V gene's germline CDR1 is MDHEN and CDR2 SYDVKM. The CDR3 DNA sequence: TGTGCCAGCAGTACTCAGAGGACTAGCGGGAGTTACGAGCAGTACTTC. This encodes CASSTQRTSGSYEQYF.

The chain links TRBV27 to TRBJ1-5; D is perhaps TRBD1 (5 bases). Trimming pared 6 bases from V and 0 bases from J, leaving 12 bases between. Germline V gene sequence: CDR1 MNHEY, CDR2 SMNVEV (reference sequence). The CDR3 contains 15 residues. The CDR3 DNA reads as TGTGCCAGCAGCCCAACGGGGGGTAGCAATCAGCCCCAGCATTTT. Translation gives CASSPTGGSNQPQHF.

This sequence joins TRBV9 and TRBJ2-1, with 7 bases identical to TRBD2. The CDR3 length is 15 residues. V trimming: 4 bases; J trimming: 6 bases; junction bases outside the gene matches: 10. CDR1 and CDR2 from the germline V gene are SGDLS and YYNGEE. The CDR3 DNA reads TGTGCCAGCAGCTCCCAAGGACTAGATGTCAATGAGCAGTTCTTC. Translated: CASSSQGLDVNEQFF.